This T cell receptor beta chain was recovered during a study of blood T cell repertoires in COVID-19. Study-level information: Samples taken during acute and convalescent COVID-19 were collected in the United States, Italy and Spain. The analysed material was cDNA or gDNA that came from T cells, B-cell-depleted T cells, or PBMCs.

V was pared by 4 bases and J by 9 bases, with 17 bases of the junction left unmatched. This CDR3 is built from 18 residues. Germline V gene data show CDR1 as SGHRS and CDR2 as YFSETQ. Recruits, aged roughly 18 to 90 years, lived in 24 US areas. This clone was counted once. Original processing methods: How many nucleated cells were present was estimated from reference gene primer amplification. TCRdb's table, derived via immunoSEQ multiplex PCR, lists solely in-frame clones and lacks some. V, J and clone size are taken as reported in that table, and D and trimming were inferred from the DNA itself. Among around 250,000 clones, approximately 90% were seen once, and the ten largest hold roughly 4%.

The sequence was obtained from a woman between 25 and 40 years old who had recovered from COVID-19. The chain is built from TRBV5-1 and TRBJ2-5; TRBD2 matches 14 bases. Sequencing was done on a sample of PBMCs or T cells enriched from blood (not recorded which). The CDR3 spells CASSPGLAGVYRPEAQYF. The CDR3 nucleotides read TGCGCCAGCAGCCCGGGACTAGCGGGAGTGTATAGACCGGAGGCCCAGTACTTC.